Each of the 2 T cell receptor beta chains below was sequenced from the same sample in a study of molecular identifiers for immune sequencing clone quantification. Each CDR3 protein gets one entry after TCRdb re-called the PCR reads with MiXCR. This table has tens of thousands of distinct CDR3 sequences, 15% to 20% appearing once. The sequenced sample was naive CD8+ T cells from blood, with Jurkat cell RNA spiked in. The subset denotes: FACS-sorted CD8+CD4-CCR7+CD45RA+ naive T cells. Receptors were obtained from a human donor in good health. Some libraries in this study had Jurkat cell RNA spiked in.

This clonotype was observed many times. J is TRBJ2-7 and V is TRBV6-2 or TRBV6-3; 7 bases map to TRBD1. The CDR3 contains 12 residues. The J segment lost 3 bases and the V segment lost 10 bases, leaving 6 bases of the junction unmatched. Looked up from germline, CDR1 is MNHEY and CDR2 is SVGEGT. CDR3 sequence (DNA): TGTGCCACCGGGACAGATATCTACGAGCAGTACTTC. It codes for CATGTDIYEQYF.

A word on this clonotype: A much larger clonotype is one base distant, so this may be a read error. This sequence joins TRBV27 and TRBJ2-7; TRBD1 matches at 7 bases. CDR1 and CDR2 (germline): MNHEY, SMNVEV (reference sequence). The CDR3 is made up of 14 amino acids. In nucleotides, the CDR3 is TGTGTCAGCAGTTTATCGAGACAGGGCAACGAGCAGTACTTC. Protein product: CVSSLSRQGNEQYF.